This TCR beta chain was sequenced for a study of shared clonotypes between healthy human individuals. On this clone itself: Other DNA sequences in the same sample also yield this CDR3.

Libraries were prepared by immunoSEQ multiplex PCR; TCRdb keeps only in-frame clonotypes and omits some of them. The sample contains 2,500,000 or so clones, roughly 92% of which appear only once. CDR1 and CDR2 from the germline V gene are MNHNS and SASEGT. V was shortened by 1 base and J by 2 bases, with 12 bases between the two germline ends. The CDR3 has 15 residues. The chain is built from TRBV6-1 and TRBJ2-7; D may correspond to TRBD1 or TRBD2 (5 bases each). Material for sequencing was naive CD4+ T cells sorted from blood. This sample's subset: CD45RA+ positively selected. The sequence came from a man between 18 and 29 years old in good health. The CDR3, as DNA: TGTGCCAGCAGTGAAGGAGGGACGGTTACCTACGAGCAGTACTTC. Protein: CASSEGGTVTYEQYF.